This T cell receptor beta chain was found in a study of T cell repertoires in cytomegalovirus infection. About the research overall: It can be stated that public TCR beta signatures indicated CMV infection as well as a matching HLA type.

Note on this clonotype: Its antigen is not identified.

Overall study results and limits: The cumulative frequency of public TCR beta families distinguished individuals who carried CMV together with the relevant HLA. There were HLA-C-restricted CMV-specific TCR beta clonotypes dominating the ex vivo response.

This CDR3 has 14 residues. The V end was cut by 3 bases, the J end by 10 bases, with 13 bases between. The germline V gene encodes CDR1 SNHLY and CDR2 FYNNEI. TCRdb ran MiXCR on the reads and lists one entry per CDR3 protein. The repertoire holds some 150,000 distinct CDR3 sequences, with 5.5% to 8% as singletons. The sample comprised PBMCs. The chain uses TRBV2 and TRBJ1-6; D unclear. The receptor's source is a human donor in good health (CMV status not recorded). Some clones in this sample may be carry-over from other donors' samples. CDR3 sequence: CASSEVSGESPLHF. The CDR3 DNA reads TGTGCCAGCAGTGAGGTCTCCGGGGAATCACCCCTCCACTTT.